The clone carrying this T cell receptor beta chain was detected only a few times. These data belong to a study of T-cell memory formation after mild COVID-19. Germline assignment: CDR1 LGHNA and CDR2 YSLEER. The CDR3 loop spans 15 amino acids. The V segment lost 4 bases and the J segment 3 bases; nucleotides outside the gene matches: 5. One entry per CDR3 protein, called by TCRdb with MiXCR from the 5' RACE reads. Here the sample spans 300,000 to 400,000 distinct CDR3 sequences, 10% to 15% being singletons. This sequence joins TRBV4-3 and TRBJ2-3; 9 bases are a match to TRBD2. This clonotype originated in a man younger than 30 who had mild COVID-19 (a few samples of this study predate the infection). Cell type and time point are not known. Sample: PBMCs or a T cell subset sorted from them (not recorded which). The chain's CDR3 is CASSPRRGGTDTQYF. The CDR3 DNA sequence: TGCGCCAGCAGCCCGCGGCGGGGGGGAACAGATACGCAGTATTTT.